This TCR beta chain was recovered during a study of T cells after yellow fever vaccination. After removal of 6 bases from V and 2 bases from J, the junction contained 10 bases not matched to a gene. CDR1 and CDR2 from the germline V gene are MDHEN and SYDVKM. This CDR3 comprises 15 residues. TCRdb ran MiXCR on the 5' RACE reads and lists one entry per CDR3 protein. Among approximately 550,000 distinct CDR3 sequences listed, 15% to 20% were seen once. The chain employs TRBV28 and TRBJ2-7; TRBD1 matches 7 bases. This clonotype originated in a man under 40 who received the YFV17D yellow fever vaccine. Specimen: PBMCs, collected 15 days after the yellow fever booster vaccination. The CDR3 reads CASSSPGTDPYEQYF. In DNA form, the CDR3 reads TGTGCCAGCAGCTCCCCCGGGACAGACCCCTACGAGCAGTACTTC.